The clone carrying this T cell receptor beta chain appeared a single time. Its antigen is undetermined. The CDR3 extends over 15 amino acids. V lost 5 bases, J lost 4 bases, and 12 bases lay in between. The germline CDR1 and CDR2 sequences are SNHLY and FYNNEI. This entry comes from a study of CD8+CD57+ T cells in acquired aplastic anemia. Whole-study results and caveats: Patient and control CD8+ Simpson's diversity was not significantly different.

TCR beta VDJ and CDR3 were profiled, and genomic DNA was the template. TCRdb redid the calling of the reads with MiXCR, one entry per CDR3 protein. The sample has tens of thousands of distinct CDR3 sequences, around 76% seen once; the top ten hold 22%. The TCR sequence derives from a human donor in good health, serving as a control. The sample taken for sequencing was sorted CD4+, CD8+, or CD8+CD57+ T cells (not recorded which) from PBMCs. The V and J genes are TRBV2 and TRBJ2-6, with D possibly being TRBD1 (5 bases). The CDR3, as DNA: TGTGCCAGCAGTCCCCAGGGTCTAGGGGCCAACGTCCTGACTTTC. This sequence encodes CASSPQGLGANVLTF.